Below, one T cell receptor (beta chain) is given with its context. V was pared by 6 bases and J by 7 bases, with 13 bases of the junction left unmatched. The CDR3 is made up of 16 amino acids. Germline CDR1 reads SGHTA; CDR2 reads FQGNSA. The data stem from a study of blood T cells in healthy people across ages. The authors ran a second PCR of about 6 to 12 cycles using a sample-barcoded 5' primer and a J-beta primer mix. TCRdb itself ran the 5' RACE reads through MiXCR, one entry per CDR3 protein. Of about 1 million distinct CDR3 sequences listed, around 43% were seen once; the top ten hold 15% to 20%.

The receptor's source is a woman aged 60-75 years in good health. Specimen: blood. The V gene is TRBV7-2, the J gene TRBJ2-3; 10 nucleotides agree with TRBD1. The CDR3 region has the DNA TGTGCCAGCAGTCCTACCGGGACAGGGGTCCGGAATACGCAGTATTTT. Amino acid sequence: CASSPTGTGVRNTQYF.